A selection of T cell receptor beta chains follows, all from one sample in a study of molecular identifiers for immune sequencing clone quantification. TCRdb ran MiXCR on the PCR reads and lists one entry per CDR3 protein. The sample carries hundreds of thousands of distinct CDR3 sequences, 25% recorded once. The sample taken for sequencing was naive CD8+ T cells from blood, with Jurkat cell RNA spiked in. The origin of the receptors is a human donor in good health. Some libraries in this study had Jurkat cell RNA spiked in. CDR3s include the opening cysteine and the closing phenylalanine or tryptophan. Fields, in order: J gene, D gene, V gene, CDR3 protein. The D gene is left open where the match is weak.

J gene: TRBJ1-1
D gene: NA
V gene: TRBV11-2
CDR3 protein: CASSLGTETEAFF

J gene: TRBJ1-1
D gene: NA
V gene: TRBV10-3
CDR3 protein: CAISESNNPMNTEAFF

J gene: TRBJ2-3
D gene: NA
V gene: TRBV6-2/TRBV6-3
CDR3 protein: CASSYPDPSGPDTQYF

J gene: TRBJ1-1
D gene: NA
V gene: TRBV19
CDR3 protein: CASSIMVSGGQLNTEAFF

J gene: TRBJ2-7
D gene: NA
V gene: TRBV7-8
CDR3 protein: CASSLVFGRGAYEQYF

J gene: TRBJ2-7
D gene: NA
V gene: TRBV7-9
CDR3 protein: CASSAMGTYEQYF

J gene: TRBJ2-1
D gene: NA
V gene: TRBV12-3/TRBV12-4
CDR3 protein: CASSLYLACGDEQFF

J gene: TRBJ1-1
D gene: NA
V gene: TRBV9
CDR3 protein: CASSAGYGGATEAFF

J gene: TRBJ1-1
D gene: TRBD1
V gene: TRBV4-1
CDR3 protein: CASSPLWDSFTGTEAFF

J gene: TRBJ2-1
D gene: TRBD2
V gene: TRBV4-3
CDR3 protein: CASSQGWTSGSPEQFF

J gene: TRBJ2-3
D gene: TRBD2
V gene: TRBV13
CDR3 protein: CARSVGGGGTDTQYF

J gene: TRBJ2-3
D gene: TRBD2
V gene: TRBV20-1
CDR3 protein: CSASWYGSGYHTDTQYF

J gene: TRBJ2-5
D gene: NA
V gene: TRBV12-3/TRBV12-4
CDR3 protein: CASSLGAAGHRETQYF

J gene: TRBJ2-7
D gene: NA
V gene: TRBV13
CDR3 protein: CASSLSRVTEQYF

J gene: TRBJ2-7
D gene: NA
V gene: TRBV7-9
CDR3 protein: CASGHRDTDSTYEQYF

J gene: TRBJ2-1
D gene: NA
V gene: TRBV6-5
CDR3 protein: CASIIKRAGAARSYNEQFF

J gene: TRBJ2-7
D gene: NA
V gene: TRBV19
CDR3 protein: CASSLGRWSSYEQYF

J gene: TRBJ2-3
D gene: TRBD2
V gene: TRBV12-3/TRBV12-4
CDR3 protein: CASRLGLAGVTDTQYF

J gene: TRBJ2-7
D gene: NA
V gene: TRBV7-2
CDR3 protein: CASSSGVGGSYEQYF

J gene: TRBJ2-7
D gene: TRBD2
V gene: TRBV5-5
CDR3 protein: CASSLFWREGREQYF

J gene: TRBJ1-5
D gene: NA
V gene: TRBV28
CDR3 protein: CASSLWARSPGQPQHF

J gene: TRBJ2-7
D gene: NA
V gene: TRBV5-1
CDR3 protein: CASSLPYEQYF

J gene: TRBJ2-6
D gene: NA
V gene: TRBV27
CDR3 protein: CASSFLGISGANVLTF

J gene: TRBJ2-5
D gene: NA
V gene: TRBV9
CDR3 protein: CASSVRQGEYQETQYF

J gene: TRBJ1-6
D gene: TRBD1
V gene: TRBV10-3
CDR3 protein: CAISSTGLYGNSPLHF

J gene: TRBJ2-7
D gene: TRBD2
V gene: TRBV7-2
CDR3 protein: CASSHGTSGTAHEQYF

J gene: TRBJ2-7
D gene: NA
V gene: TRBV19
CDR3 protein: CASSTTGRNEQYF

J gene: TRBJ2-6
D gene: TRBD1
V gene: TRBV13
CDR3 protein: CASSLAGGWGNTQPGANVLTF

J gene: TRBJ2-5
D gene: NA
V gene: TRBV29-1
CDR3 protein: CSVPLQGTQYF

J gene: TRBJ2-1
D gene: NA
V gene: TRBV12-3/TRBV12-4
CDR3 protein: CASSFLGQLDYNEQFF

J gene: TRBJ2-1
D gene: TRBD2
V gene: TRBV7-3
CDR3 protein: CASSLKGWASGSLDEQFF

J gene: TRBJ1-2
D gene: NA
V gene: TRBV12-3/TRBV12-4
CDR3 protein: CASTPLKGPNYGYTF

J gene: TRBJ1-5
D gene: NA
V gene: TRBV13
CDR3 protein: CASSQATGQPQHF

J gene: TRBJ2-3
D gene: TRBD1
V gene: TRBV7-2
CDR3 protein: CASKGQGTDTQYF

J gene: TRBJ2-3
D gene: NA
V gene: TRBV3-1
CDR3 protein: CASSQGGLSDTQYF

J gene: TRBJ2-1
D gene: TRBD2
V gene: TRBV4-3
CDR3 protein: CASSQALAGVGNEQFF

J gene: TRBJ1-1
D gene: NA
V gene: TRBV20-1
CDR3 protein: CSARGTMNTEAFF